This T cell receptor beta chain was profiled in a study of shared clonotypes between healthy human individuals. All donors were healthy HIV-negative adults lacking recent acute infections or vaccinations. In the case of this clone: This may be a read error: a much more frequent sequence differs by one nucleotide.

V was cut by 4 bases and J by 4 bases, with 13 bases left in between. CDR1 LGHNA and CDR2 YSLEER come from the germline V gene. The CDR3 loop spans 14 amino acids. Each unsorted PBMC replicate got 300 ng genomic DNA, around 30,000 genomes. In the original analysis: With immunoSEQ giving junction-only sequences and no quality scores, filtering differed. The protocol was immunoSEQ multiplex PCR, while the TCRdb copy is restricted to in-frame clones and leaves out a portion. The D gene and trimming were derived from the DNA, and the V and J assignments and clone size from that table. The sample comprises about 490,000 clones, around 80% of which are singletons, and under 15% rests with the top ten.

This receptor was obtained from a woman aged 40-49 years in good health. Some clones in this sample may be carry-over from other donors' samples. The rearrangement joins TRBV4-3 to TRBJ1-2, with D possibly TRBD1 on 5 matching bases. The sample consisted of PBMCs. CDR3 region: CASSLTETSYGYTF. The CDR3 nucleotides read TGCGCCAGCAGCCTGACAGAAACTAGCTATGGCTACACCTTC.